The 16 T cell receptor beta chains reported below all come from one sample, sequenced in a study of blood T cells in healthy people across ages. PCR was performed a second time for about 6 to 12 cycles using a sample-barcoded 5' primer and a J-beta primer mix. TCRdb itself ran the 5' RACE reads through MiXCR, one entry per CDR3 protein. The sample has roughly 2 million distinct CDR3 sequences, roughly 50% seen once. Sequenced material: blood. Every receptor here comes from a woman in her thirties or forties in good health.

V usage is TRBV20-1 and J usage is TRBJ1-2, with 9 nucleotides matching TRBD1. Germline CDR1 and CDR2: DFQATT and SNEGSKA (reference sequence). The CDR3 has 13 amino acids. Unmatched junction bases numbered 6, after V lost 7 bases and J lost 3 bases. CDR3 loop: CSVRTGVYYGYTF. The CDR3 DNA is TGCAGTGTTCGGACAGGGGTGTACTATGGCTACACCTTC.

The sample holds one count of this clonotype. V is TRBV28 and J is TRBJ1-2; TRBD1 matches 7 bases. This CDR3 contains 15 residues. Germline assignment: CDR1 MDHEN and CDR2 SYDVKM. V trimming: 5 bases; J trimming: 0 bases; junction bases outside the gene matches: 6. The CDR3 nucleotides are TGTGCCAGCAGTCCTGGGACAGAGTCTAACTATGGCTACACCTTC. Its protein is CASSPGTESNYGYTF.

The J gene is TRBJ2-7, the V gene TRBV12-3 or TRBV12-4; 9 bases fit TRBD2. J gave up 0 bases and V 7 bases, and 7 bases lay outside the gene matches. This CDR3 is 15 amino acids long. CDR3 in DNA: TGTGCCAGCACCCTCGCGGGGGGGAGCTCCTACGAGCAGTACTTC. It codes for CASTLAGGSSYEQYF.

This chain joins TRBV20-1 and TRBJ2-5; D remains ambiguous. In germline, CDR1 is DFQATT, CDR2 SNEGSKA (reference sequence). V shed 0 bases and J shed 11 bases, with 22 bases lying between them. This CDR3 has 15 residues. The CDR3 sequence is CSARDSGYPYNEQYF. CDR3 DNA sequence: TGCAGTGCTAGAGATTCTGGGTATCCCTACAATGAGCAGTACTTC.

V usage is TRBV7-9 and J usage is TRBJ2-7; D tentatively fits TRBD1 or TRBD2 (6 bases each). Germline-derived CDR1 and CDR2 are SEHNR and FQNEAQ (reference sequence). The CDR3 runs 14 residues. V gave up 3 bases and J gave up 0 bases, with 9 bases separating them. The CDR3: CASSFEGGSYEQYF. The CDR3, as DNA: TGTGCCAGCAGCTTTGAGGGGGGCTCCTACGAGCAGTACTTC.

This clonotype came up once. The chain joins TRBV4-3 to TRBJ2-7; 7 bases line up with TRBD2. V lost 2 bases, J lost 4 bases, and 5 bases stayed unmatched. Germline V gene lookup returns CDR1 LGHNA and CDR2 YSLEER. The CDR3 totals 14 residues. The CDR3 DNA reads TGCGCCAGCAGCCAACGGGGGGACGGGTACGAGCAGTACTTC. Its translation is CASSQRGDGYEQYF.

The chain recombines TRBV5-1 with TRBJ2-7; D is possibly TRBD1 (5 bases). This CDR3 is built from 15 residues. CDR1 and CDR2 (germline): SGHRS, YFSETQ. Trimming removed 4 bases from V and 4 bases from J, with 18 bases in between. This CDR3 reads CASSMDGQPAYEQYF. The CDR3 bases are TGCGCCAGCAGCATGGACGGACAACCGGCTTACGAGCAGTACTTC.

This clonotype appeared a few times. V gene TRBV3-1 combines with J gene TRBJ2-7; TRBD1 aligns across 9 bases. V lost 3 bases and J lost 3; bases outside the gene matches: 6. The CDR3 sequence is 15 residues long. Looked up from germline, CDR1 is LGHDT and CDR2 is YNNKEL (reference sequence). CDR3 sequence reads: CASSQGTGRVYEQYF. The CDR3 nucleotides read TGTGCCAGCAGCCAGGGGACAGGGAGAGTCTACGAGCAGTACTTC.

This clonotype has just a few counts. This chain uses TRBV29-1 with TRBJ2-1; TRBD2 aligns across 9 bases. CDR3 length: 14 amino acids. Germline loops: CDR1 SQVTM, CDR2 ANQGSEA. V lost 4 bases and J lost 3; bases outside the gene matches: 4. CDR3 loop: CSVAISGGYNEQFF. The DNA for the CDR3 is TGCAGCGTTGCCATTAGCGGGGGCTACAATGAGCAGTTCTTC.

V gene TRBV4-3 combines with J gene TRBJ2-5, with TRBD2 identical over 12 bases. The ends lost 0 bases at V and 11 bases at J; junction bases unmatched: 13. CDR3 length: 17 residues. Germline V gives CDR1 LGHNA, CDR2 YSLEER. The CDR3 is CASSQDHLAGGYNEQYF. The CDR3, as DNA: TGCGCCAGCAGCCAAGACCACCTAGCGGGGGGGTACAATGAGCAGTACTTC.

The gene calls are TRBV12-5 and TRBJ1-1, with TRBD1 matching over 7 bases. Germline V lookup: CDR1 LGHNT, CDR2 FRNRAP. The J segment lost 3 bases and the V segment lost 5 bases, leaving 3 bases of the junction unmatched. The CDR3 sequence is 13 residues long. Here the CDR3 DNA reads TGTGCTAGTGGTGATACAGGGGACACTGAAGCTTTCTTT. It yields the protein CASGDTGDTEAFF.

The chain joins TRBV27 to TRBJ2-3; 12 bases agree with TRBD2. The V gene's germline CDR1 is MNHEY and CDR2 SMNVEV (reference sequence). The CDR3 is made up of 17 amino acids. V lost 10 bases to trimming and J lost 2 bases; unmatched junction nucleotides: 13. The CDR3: CATTRRTSGASTDTQYF. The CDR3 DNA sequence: TGTGCCACCACCCGTCGGACTAGCGGGGCGTCCACAGATACGCAGTATTTT.

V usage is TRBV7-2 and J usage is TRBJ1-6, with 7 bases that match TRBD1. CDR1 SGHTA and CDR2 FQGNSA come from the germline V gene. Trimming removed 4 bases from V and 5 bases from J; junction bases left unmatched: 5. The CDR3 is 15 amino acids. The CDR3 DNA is TGTGCCAGCAGCTCCGGGACAGCTAATAATTCACCCCTCCACTTT. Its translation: CASSSGTANNSPLHF.

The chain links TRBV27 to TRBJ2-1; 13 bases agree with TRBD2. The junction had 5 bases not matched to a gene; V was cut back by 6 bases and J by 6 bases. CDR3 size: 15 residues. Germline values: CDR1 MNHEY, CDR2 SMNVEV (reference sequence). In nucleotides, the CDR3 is TGTGCCAGCAGGGATACTAGCGGGGGGGCCAATGAGCAGTTCTTC. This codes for CASRDTSGGANEQFF.

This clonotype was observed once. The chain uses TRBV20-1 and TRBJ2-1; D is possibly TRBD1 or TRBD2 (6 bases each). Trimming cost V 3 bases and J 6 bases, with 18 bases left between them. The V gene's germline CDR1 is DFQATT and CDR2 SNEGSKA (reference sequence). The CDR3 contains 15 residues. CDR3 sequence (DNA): TGCAGTGCTAGCCCCCCCGGGGGCCGTGCCAATGAGCAGTTCTTC. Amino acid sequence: CSASPPGGRANEQFF.

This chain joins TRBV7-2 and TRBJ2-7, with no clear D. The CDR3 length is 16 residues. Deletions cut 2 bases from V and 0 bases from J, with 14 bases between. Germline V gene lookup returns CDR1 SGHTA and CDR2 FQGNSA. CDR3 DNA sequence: TGTGCCAGCAGCTTATTACAGTGGTCCCGCTCCTACGAGCAGTACTTC. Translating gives CASSLLQWSRSYEQYF.